This is a list of T cell receptor beta chains from one sample in a study of T cells in Graves' hyperthyroidism and ophthalmopathy. Each CDR3 protein gets one entry after TCRdb re-called the multiplex PCR reads with MiXCR. This sample has about 380,000 distinct CDR3 sequences; under 20% occur once, and the top ten carry around 40%. The sample consisted of blood. These TCRs come from a man aged 18 to 29 with Graves' ophthalmopathy. CDR3s include the opening cysteine and the closing phenylalanine or tryptophan. D genes are given only for firm matches. Size tells how often a clone was seen (once, few, many) or the class of an expanded clone, and some rows leave it out.

V	size	D	J	DNA	CDR3
TRBV5-1	many	TRBD2	TRBJ2-3	TGCGCCAGCAGCTTCGGGGGGACTACCACAGATACGCAGTATTTT	CASSFGGTTTDTQYF
TRBV28	many	NA	TRBJ2-7	TGTGCCAGCAGTGGGGGACGGATCCTCTACGAGCAGTACTTC	CASSGGRILYEQYF
TRBV24-1	many	NA	TRBJ1-2	TGTGCCACCAGTGCGGGAAAAGGGGACTATGGCTACACCTTC	CATSAGKGDYGYTF
TRBV28	NA	TRBD1	TRBJ1-5	TGTGCCAGCAGTTTACGGCGACAGGGAGTGGATCAGCCCCAGCATTTT	CASSLRRQGVDQPQHF
TRBV6-1	many	TRBD1	TRBJ1-2	TGTGCCAGCAGTAAAACGGGACAGGGGGCGCGGTATGGCTACACCTTC	CASSKTGQGARYGYTF
TRBV7-9	NA	NA	TRBJ1-5	TGTGCCAGCAGTTACACCGGGGCCCAGCCCCAGCATTTT	CASSYTGAQPQHF
TRBV5-1	many	TRBD1	TRBJ1-4	TGCGCCAGCAGCTCACAGGGGATTGGCGAAAAACTGTTTTTT	CASSSQGIGEKLFF
TRBV6-5	few	NA	TRBJ1-1	TGTGCCAGCAGTTACTTTGGGTACACTGAAGCTTTCTTT	CASSYFGYTEAFF
TRBV20-1	NA	NA	TRBJ1-5	TGCAGTGCAGCGGGGACACGCAATCAGCCCCAGCATTTT	CSAAGTRNQPQHF
TRBV20-1	many	NA	TRBJ2-1	TGCAGTGCTAGGGATTGGAGGGATGAGCAGTTCTTC	CSARDWRDEQFF
TRBV2	many	TRBD1	TRBJ1-6	TGTGCCAGCAGTGACCTGGGACAGGTGAATTCACCCCTCCACTTT	CASSDLGQVNSPLHF
TRBV7-2	many	NA	TRBJ1-5	TGTGCCAGCAGCGTCGACAATCAGCCCCAGCATTTT	CASSVDNQPQHF